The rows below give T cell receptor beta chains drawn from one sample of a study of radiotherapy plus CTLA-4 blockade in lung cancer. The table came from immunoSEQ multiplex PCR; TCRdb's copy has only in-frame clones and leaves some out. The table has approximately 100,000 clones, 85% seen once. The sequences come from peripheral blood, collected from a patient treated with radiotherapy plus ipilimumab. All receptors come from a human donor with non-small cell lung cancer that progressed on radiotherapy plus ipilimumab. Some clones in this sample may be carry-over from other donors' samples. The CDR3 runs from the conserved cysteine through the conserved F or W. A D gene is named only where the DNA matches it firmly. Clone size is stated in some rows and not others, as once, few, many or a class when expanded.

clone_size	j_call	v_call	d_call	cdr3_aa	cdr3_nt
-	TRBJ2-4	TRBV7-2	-	CASSFYGGLQNIQYF	TGTGCCAGCAGCTTTTATGGTGGGCTCCAAAACATTCAGTACTTC
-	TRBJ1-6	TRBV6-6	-	CASSYGGIDNSPPHF	TGTGCCAGCAGTTACGGGGGTATTGATAATTCACCCCCCCACTTT
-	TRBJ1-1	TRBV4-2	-	CASSQAVTENTEAFF	TGTGCCAGCAGCCAAGCCGTGACAGAGAACACTGAAGCTTTCTTT
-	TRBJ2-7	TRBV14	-	CASSLYHGDPNYGEQYF	TGTGCCAGCAGCCTATACCACGGGGACCCCAATTACGGCGAGCAGTACTTC
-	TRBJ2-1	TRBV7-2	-	CASSFEPGIAYNEQFF	TGTGCCAGCAGCTTCGAGCCGGGAATCGCCTACAATGAGCAGTTCTTC
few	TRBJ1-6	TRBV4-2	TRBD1	CASSQDPGGVSPLHF	TGTGCCAGCAGCCAAGATCCAGGGGGAGTATCACCCCTCCACTTT
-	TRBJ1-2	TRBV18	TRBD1	CASSNNRDRTNYGYTF	TGTGCCAGCTCCAACAACCGGGACAGGACTAACTATGGCTACACCTTC
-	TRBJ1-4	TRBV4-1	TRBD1	CASSQKPGTGKLFF	TGCGCCAGCAGTCAAAAACCCGGGACAGGAAAACTGTTTTTT
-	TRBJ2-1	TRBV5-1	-	CASSFIQVSYNEQFF	TGCGCCAGCAGCTTTATACAGGTCTCCTATAATGAGCAGTTCTTC
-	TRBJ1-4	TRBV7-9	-	CASSLVPGGQEKLFF	TGTGCCAGCAGCTTAGTCCCTGGGGGCCAGGAAAAACTGTTTTTT
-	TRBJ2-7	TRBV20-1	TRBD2	CSGSSGGARYF	TGTAGTGGGAGTAGCGGGGGGGCGCGGTACTTC
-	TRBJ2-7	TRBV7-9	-	CASSLIGGGQYF	TGTGCCAGCAGCTTAATCGGGGGCGGGCAGTACTTC
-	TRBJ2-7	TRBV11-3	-	CASSRETNSYEQYF	TGTGCCAGCAGCCGTGAAACCAACTCCTACGAGCAGTACTTC
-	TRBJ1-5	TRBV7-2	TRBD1	CASSYSGQGGQPQHF	TGTGCCAGCAGCTACTCGGGACAGGGTGGCCAGCCCCAGCATTTT
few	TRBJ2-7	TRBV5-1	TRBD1	CASSWDGQGVGEQYF	TGCGCCAGCAGCTGGGATGGACAGGGGGTAGGCGAGCAGTACTTC
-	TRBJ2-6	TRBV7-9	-	CASNTLSWSSSGANVLTF	TGTGCCAGCAACACCCTCTCCTGGTCGAGCTCTGGGGCCAACGTCCTGACTTTC
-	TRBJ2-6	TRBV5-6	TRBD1	CASSQTGSGANVLTF	TGTGCCAGCAGCCAGACAGGGTCTGGGGCCAACGTCCTGACTTTC
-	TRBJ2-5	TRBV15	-	CATSKVTAWETQYF	TGTGCCACCAGCAAGGTTACCGCTTGGGAGACCCAGTACTTC
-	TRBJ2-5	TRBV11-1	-	CASSRGGGPEEETQYF	TGTGCCAGCAGCCGAGGGGGAGGGCCGGAAGAAGAGACCCAGTACTTC
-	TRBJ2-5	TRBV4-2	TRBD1	CASSRGQGGDGTQYF	TGTGCCAGCAGCCGGGGACAGGGGGGCGATGGGACCCAGTACTTC
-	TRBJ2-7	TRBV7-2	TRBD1	CASSYVGQFSYEQYF	TGTGCCAGCAGCTACGTGGGACAGTTCTCCTACGAGCAGTACTTC
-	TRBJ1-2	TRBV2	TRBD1	CASSDLQGGSYGYTF	TGTGCCAGCAGTGACCTACAGGGGGGAAGTTATGGCTACACCTTC
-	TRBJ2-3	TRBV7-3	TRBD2	CASSSGTSGRTDTQYF	TGTGCCAGCAGCTCGGGGACTAGCGGTCGCACAGATACGCAGTATTTT
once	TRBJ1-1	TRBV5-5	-	CASSLETNTEAFF	TGTGCCAGCAGCTTGGAAACGAACACTGAAGCTTTCTTT
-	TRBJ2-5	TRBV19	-	CASSIWGAQETQYF	TGTGCCAGTAGTATCTGGGGGGCCCAAGAGACCCAGTACTTC
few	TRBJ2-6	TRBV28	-	CASSLISLPGANVLTF	TGTGCCAGCAGTTTAATATCCCTCCCTGGGGCCAACGTCCTGACTTTC